What follows is one T cell receptor (beta chain) and its context. The sample is drawn from a study of control samples from healthy donors and cancer patients. This table comes from immunoSEQ multiplex PCR, and its TCRdb copy is limited to in-frame clones, with some not included. The sample yields around 150,000 clones, around 90% seen once. V was clipped by 0 bases and J by 7 bases, with 16 bases between them. Germline values: CDR1 SGHRS, CDR2 YFSETQ. The CDR3 runs 15 residues. Source material: blood. The genes are TRBV5-1 and TRBJ1-2; a possible D gene is TRBD1 (5 bases). The source of this sequence is a man between 25 and 39 years old in good health. This CDR3 reads CASSLGDRGRGGYTF. In DNA, the CDR3 is TGCGCCAGCAGCTTGGGAGATAGGGGACGTGGTGGCTACACCTTC.